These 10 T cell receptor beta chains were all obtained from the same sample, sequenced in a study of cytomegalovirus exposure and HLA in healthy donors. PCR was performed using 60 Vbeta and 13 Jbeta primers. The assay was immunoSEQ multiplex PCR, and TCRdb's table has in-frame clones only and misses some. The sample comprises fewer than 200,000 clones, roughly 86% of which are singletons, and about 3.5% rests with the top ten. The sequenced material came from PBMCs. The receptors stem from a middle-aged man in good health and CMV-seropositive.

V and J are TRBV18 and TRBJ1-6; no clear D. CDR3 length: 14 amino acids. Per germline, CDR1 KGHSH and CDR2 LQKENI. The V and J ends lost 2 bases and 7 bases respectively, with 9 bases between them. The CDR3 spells CASSPAGPNSPLHF. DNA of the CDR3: TGTGCCAGCTCACCAGCAGGTCCGAATTCACCCCTCCACTTT.

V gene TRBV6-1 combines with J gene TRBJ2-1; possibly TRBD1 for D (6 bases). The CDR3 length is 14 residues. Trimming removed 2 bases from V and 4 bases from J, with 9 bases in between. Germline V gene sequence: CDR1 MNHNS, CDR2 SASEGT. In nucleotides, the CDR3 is TGTGCCAGCAGTGAACGACAGGCGTACAATGAGCAGTTCTTC. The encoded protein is CASSERQAYNEQFF.

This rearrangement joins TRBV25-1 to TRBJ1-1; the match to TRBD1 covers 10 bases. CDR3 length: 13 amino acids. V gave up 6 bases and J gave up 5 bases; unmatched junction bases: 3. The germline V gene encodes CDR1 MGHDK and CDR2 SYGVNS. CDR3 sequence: CASSGTGETEAFF. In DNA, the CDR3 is TGTGCCAGCAGCGGGACAGGGGAGACTGAAGCTTTCTTT.

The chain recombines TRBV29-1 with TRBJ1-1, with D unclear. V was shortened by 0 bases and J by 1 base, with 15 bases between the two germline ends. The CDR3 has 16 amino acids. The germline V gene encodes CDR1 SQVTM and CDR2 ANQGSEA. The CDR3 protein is CSVEDPEERWNTEAFF. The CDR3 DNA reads TGCAGCGTTGAAGACCCGGAAGAGAGGTGGAACACTGAAGCTTTCTTT.

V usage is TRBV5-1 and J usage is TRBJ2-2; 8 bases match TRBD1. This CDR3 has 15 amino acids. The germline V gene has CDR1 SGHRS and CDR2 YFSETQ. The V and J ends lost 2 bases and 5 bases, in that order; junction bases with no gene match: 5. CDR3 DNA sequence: TGCGCCAGCAGCTTAAACAGGGGGTTTACCGGGGAGCTGTTTTTT. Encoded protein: CASSLNRGFTGELFF.

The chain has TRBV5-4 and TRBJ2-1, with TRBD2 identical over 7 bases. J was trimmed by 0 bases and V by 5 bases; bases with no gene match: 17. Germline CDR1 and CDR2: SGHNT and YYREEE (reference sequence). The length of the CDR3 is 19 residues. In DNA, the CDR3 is TGTGCCAGCAGTCCTTGGGGGGGAGGTAGCGCAAGCTCCTACAATGAGCAGTTCTTC. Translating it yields CASSPWGGGSASSYNEQFF.

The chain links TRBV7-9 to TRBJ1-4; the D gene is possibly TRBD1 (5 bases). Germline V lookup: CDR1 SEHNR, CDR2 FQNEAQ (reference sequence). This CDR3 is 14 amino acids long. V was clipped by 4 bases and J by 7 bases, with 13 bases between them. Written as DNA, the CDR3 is TGTGCCAGCAGCTCCGGGGGGGTGCGTGAAAAACTGTTTTTT. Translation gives CASSSGGVREKLFF.

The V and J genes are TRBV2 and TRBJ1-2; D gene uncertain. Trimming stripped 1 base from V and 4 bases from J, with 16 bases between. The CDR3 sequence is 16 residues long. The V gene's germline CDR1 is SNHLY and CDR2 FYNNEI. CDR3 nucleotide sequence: TGTGCCAGCAGTGAAGTTTCCAGGCCTCATGCCTATGGCTACACCTTC. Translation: CASSEVSRPHAYGYTF.

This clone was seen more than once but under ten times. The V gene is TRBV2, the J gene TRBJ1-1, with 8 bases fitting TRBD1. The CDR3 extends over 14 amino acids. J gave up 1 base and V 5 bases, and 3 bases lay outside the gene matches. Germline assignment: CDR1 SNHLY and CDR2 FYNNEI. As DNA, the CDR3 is TGTGCCAGCAGTCTACAGGGGGAGAACACTGAAGCTTTCTTT. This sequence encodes CASSLQGENTEAFF.

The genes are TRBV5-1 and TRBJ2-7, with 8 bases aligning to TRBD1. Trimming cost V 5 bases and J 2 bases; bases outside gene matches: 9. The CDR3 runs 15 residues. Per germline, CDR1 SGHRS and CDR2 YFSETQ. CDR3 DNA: TGCGCCAGCAGGAACACCGGGACAGGACCCTACGAGCAGTACTTC. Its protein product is CASRNTGTGPYEQYF.